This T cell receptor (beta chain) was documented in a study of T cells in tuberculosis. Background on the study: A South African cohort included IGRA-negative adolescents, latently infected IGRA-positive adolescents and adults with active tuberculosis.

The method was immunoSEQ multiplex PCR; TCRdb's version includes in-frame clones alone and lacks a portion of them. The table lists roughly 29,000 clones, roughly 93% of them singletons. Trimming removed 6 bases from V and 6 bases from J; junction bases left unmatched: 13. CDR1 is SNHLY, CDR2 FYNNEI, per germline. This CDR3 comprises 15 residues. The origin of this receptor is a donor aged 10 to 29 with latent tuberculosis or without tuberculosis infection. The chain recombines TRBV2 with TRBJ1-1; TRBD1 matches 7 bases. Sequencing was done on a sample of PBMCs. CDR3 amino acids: CASRAGQDPGAEAFF. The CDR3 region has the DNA TGTGCCAGCAGAGCCGGACAGGATCCGGGCGCTGAAGCTTTCTTT. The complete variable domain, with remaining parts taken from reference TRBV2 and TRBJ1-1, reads EPEVTQTPSHQVTQMGQEVILRCVPISNHLYFYWYRQILGQKVEFLVSFYNNEISEKSEIFDDQFSVERPDGSNFTLKIRSTKLEDSAMYFCASRAGQDPGAEAFFGQGTRLTVV.